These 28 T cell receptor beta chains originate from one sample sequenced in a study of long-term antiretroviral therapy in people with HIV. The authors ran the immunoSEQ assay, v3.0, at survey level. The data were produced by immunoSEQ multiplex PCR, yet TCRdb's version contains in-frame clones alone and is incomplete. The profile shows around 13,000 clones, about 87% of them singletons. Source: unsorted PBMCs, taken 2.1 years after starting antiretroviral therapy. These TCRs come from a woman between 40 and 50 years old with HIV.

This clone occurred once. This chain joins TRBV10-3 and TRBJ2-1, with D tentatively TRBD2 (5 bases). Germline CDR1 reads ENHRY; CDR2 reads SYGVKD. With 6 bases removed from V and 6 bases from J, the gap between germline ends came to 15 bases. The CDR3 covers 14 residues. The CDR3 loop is CAIRGERESNEQFF. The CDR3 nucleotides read TGTGCCATCAGGGGTGAACGGGAAAGCAATGAGCAGTTCTTC.

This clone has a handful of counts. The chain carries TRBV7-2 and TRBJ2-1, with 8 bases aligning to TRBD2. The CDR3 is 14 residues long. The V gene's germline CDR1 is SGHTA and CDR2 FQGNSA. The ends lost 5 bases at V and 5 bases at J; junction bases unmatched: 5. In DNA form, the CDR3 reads TGTGCCAGCAGCCCTCCGGGACTAGACAATGAGCAGTTCTTC. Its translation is CASSPPGLDNEQFF.

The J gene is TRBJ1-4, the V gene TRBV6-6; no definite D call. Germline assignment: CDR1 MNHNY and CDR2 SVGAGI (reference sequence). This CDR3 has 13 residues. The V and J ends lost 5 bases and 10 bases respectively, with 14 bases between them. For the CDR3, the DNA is TGTGCCAGCAGTCTTACGGAGGAAGGAAAACTGTTTTTT. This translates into CASSLTEEGKLFF.

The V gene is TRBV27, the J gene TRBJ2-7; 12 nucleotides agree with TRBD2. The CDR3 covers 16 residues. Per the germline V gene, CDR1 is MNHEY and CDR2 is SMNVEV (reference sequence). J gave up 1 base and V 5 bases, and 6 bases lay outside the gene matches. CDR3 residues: CASSPRTSGVSYEQYF. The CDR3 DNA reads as TGTGCCAGCAGTCCGAGGACTAGCGGGGTTTCCTACGAGCAGTACTTC.

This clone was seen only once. The CDR3 coding sequence is TGTGCCAGCAGCTTATTGCAGAACCGTATTCAAGAGACCCAGTACTTC. Translated, it gives CASSLLQNRIQETQYF. The chain joins TRBV13 to TRBJ2-5, with D unresolved. The germline V gene encodes CDR1 PRHDT and CDR2 FYEKMQ (reference sequence). This CDR3 has 16 residues. With 2 bases removed from V and 2 bases from J, the gap between germline ends came to 15 bases.

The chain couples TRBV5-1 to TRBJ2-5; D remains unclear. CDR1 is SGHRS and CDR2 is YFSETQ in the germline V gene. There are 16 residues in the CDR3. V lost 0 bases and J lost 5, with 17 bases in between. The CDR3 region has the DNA TGCGCCAGCAGCTTGGGGGATTTCGGTACTCATGAGACCCAGTACTTC. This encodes CASSLGDFGTHETQYF.

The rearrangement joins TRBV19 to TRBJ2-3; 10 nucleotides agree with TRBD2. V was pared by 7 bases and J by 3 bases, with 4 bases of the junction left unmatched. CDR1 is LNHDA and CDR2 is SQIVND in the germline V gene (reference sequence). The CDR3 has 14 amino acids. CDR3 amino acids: CASKAGGLTDTQYF. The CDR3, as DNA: TGTGCCAGTAAAGCGGGGGGGCTGACAGATACGCAGTATTTT.

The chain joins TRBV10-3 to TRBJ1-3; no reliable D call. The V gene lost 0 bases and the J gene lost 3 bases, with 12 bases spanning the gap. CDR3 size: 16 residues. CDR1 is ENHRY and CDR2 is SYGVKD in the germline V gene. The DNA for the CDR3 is TGTGCCATCAGTGAGTCGACTGGGTTCGGTGGAAACACCATATATTTT. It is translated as CAISESTGFGGNTIYF.

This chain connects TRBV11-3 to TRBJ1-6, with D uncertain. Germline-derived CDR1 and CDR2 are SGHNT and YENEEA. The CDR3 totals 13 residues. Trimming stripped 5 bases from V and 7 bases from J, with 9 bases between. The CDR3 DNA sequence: TGTGCCAGCAGCCTGAATTTGAATTCACCCCTCCACTTT. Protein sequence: CASSLNLNSPLHF. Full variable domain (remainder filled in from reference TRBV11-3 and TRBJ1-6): EAGVVQSPRYKIIEKKQPVAFWCNPISGHNTLYWYLQNLGQGPELLIRYENEEAVDDSQLPKDRFSAERLKGVDSTLKIQPAELGDSAVYLCASSLNLNSPLHFGNGTRLTVT.

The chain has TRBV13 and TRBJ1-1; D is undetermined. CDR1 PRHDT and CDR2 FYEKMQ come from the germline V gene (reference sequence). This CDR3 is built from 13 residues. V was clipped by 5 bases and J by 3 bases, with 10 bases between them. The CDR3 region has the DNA TGTGCCAGCAGCACTAATAGGGACACTGAAGCTTTCTTT. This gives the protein CASSTNRDTEAFF.

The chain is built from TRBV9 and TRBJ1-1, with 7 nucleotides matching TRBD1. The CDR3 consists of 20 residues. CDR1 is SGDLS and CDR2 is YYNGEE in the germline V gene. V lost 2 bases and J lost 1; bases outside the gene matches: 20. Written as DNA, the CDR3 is TGTGCCAGCAGCGTCGGAGTAGGGGGCGCGGGTTTTGGAGCGAACACTGAAGCTTTCTTT. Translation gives CASSVGVGGAGFGANTEAFF.

The CDR3 region is CASTKGLAGGETQYF. CDR3 bases: TGCGCCAGCACCAAGGGACTAGCGGGGGGAGAGACCCAGTACTTC. This chain links TRBV10-2 with TRBJ2-5; TRBD2 aligns across 15 bases. The CDR3 consists of 15 residues. With 7 bases clipped from V and 4 bases from J, the junction kept 4 bases outside the gene matches. CDR1 is WSHSY, CDR2 SAAADI, per germline.

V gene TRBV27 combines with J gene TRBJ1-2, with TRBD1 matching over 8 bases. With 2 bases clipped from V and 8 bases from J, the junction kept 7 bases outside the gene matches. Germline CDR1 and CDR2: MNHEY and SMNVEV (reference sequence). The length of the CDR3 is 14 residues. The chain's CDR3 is CASSLQGARGGYTF. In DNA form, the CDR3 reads TGTGCCAGCAGTTTACAGGGGGCGCGTGGAGGCTACACCTTC.

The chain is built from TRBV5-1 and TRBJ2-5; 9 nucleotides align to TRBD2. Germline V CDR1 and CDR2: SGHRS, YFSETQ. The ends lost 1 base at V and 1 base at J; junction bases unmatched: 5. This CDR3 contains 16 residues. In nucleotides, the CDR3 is TGCGCCAGCAGCTTGTTTGTAGCGGGGGCCCAAGAGACCCAGTACTTC. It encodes CASSLFVAGAQETQYF.

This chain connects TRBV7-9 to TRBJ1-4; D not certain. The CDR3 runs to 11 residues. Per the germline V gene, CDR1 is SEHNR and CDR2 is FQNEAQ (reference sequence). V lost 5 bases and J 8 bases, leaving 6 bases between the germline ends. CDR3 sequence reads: CASSVREKLFF. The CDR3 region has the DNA TGTGCCAGCAGCGTGAGGGAAAAACTGTTTTTT.

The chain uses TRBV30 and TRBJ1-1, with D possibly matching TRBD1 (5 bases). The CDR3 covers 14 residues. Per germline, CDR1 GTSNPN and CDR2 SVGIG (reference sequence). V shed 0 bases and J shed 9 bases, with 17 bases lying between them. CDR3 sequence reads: CAWSVPPGALQAFF. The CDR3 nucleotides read TGTGCCTGGAGTGTACCTCCCGGGGCCCTCCAAGCTTTCTTT.

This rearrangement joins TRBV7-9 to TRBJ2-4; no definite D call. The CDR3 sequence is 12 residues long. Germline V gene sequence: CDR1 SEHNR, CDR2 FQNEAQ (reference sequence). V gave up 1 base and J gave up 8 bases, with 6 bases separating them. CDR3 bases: TGTGCCAGCAGCTTAGAGGTGGACATTCAGTACTTC. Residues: CASSLEVDIQYF. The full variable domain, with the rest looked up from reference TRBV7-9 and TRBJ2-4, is DTGVSQNPRHKITKRGQNVTFRCDPISEHNRLYWYRQTLGQGPEFLTYFQNEAQLEKSRLLSDRFSAERPKGSFSTLEIQRTEQGDSAMYLCASSLEVDIQYFGAGTRLSVL.

In nucleotides, the CDR3 is TGCGCCAGCAGCCGGACAGGGGGCAGCGAAAGGGGAAACACCATATATTTT. It yields the protein CASSRTGGSERGNTIYF. The genes are TRBV5-1 and TRBJ1-3; the match to TRBD1 covers 11 bases. Germline CDR1 SGHRS, CDR2 YFSETQ. The CDR3 length is 17 residues. The trim removed 4 bases at V and 4 bases at J, leaving 10 bases unmatched.

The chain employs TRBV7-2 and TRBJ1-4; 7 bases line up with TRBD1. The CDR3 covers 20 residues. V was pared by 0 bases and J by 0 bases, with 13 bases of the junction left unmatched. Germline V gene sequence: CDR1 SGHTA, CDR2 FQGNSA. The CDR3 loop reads CASSLALTPGQTSTNEKLFF. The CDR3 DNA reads TGTGCCAGCAGCTTAGCCTTAACCCCGGGACAGACCTCAACTAATGAAAAACTGTTTTTT.

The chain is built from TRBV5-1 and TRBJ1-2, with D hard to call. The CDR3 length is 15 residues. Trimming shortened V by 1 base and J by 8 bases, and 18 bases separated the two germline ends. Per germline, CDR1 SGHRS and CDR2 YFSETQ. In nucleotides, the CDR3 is TGCGCCAGCAGCTTGTCCGGCAACGATAGAGAGGGCTACACCTTC. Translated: CASSLSGNDREGYTF.

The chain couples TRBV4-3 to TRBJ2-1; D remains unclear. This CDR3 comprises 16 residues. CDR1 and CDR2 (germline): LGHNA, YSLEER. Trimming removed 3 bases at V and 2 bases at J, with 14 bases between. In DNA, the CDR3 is TGCGCCAGCAGCCAGGGAAGTATCACCACCTACAATGAGCAGTTCTTC. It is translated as CASSQGSITTYNEQFF.

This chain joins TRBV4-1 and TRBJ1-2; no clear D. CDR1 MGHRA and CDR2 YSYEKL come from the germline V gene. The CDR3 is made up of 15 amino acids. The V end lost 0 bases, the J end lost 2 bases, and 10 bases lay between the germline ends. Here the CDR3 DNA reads TGCGCCAGCAGCCAAGATAATTACGGAAACTATGGCTACACCTTC. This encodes CASSQDNYGNYGYTF.

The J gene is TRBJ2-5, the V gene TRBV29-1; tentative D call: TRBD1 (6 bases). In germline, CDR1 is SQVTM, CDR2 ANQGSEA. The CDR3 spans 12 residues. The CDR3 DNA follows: TGCAGTTGGGGGCGCGTTAGAGAGACCCAGTACTTC. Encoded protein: CSWGRVRETQYF.

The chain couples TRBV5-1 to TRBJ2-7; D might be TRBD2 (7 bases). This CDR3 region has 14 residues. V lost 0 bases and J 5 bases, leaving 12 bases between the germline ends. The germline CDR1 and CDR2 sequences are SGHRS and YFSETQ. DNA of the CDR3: TGCGCCAGCAGCTTGGAGGGGGGGCCTAACGAGCAGTACTTC. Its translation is CASSLEGGPNEQYF.

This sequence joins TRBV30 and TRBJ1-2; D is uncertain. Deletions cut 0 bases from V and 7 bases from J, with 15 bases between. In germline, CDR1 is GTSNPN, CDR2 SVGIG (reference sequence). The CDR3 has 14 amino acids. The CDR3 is CAWSVVAIAGGYTF. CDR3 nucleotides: TGTGCCTGGAGTGTAGTGGCAATCGCTGGTGGCTACACCTTC. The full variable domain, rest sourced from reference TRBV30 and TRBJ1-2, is SQTIHQWPATLVQPVGSPLSLECTVEGTSNPNLYWYRQAAGRGLQLLFYSVGIGQISSEVPQNLSASRPQDRQFILSSKKLLLSDSGFYLCAWSVVAIAGGYTFGSGTRLTVV.

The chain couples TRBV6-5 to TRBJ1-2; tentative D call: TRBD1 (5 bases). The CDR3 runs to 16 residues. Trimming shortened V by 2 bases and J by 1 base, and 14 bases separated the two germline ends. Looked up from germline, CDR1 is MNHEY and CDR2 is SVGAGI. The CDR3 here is CASSYQGSPINYGYTF. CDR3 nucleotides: TGTGCCAGCAGTTACCAGGGCAGCCCGATTAACTATGGCTACACCTTC.

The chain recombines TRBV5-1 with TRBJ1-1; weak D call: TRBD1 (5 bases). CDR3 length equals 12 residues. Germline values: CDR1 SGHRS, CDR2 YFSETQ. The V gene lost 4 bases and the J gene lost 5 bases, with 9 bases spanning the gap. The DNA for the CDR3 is TGCGCCAGCAGCGTGGGGCAAACTGAAGCTTTCTTT. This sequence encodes CASSVGQTEAFF.

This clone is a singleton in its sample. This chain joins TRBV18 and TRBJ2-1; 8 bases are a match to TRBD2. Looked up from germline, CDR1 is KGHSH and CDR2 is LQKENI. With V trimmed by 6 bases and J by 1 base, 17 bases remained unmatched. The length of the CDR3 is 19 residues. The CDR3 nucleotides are TGTGCCAGCTCGCCTAGAAGGGGTAGCGGGGTAAAATCCTACAATGAGCAGTTCTTC. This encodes CASSPRRGSGVKSYNEQFF.